Listed below are T cell receptor beta chains from one sample, sequenced in a study of radiotherapy plus CTLA-4 blockade in lung cancer. Method: immunoSEQ multiplex PCR; TCRdb's copy keeps in-frame clones and lacks some. This table holds roughly 66,000 clones, about 83% found once. Sample: peripheral blood, taken from a patient treated with radiotherapy plus ipilimumab. All receptors derive from a human donor with non-small cell lung cancer who had a partial response to radiotherapy plus ipilimumab. Each CDR3 is given with its conserved first and last residue. A D gene is named only where the DNA matches it firmly. Only some rows state a clone size, as once, few, many or a class for expanded clones.

CDR3,DNA,size,V,J,D
CASSLGFAGGSYEQYF,TGCGCCAGCAGCTTGGGGTTTGCGGGAGGGTCCTACGAGCAGTACTTC,medium-sized,TRBV5-1,TRBJ2-7,TRBD2
CASSTVADQPQHF,TGTGCCAGCAGCACAGTTGCTGATCAGCCCCAGCATTTT,.,TRBV2,TRBJ1-5,.
CASMDRGPTEAFF,TGTGCCAGTATGGACAGGGGACCCACTGAAGCTTTCTTT,.,TRBV18,TRBJ1-1,TRBD1
CASSLALGVPDTQYF,TGTGCCAGCAGCTTGGCCCTGGGAGTCCCAGATACGCAGTATTTT,.,TRBV5-4,TRBJ2-3,.
CASSAWGQGFREETQYF,TGTGCCAGCAGCGCCTGGGGACAGGGGTTTCGGGAGGAGACCCAGTACTTC,.,TRBV9,TRBJ2-5,TRBD1
CASSLQGYEQYF,TGCGCCAGCAGCTTGCAGGGCTACGAGCAGTACTTC,.,TRBV5-1,TRBJ2-7,.
CASSVGQGSSYNEQFF,TGTGCCAGCAGCGTAGGGCAGGGGAGCTCCTACAATGAGCAGTTCTTC,.,TRBV9,TRBJ2-1,.
CASSPQGAIYNEQFF,TGTGCCAGCTCACCACAGGGGGCCATCTACAATGAGCAGTTCTTC,.,TRBV18,TRBJ2-1,TRBD1
CASSLLGQTNTGELFF,TGTGCCAGCAGTCTCCTCGGACAGACGAACACCGGGGAGCTGTTTTTT,.,TRBV28,TRBJ2-2,.
CASSLGQSGYGYTF,TGTGCCAGCAGCCTGGGACAGAGTGGCTATGGCTACACCTTC,.,TRBV7-8,TRBJ1-2,TRBD1
CASNPHRASGIDGYTF,TGTGCCAGCAACCCCCATAGGGCATCAGGGATAGATGGCTACACCTTC,.,TRBV28,TRBJ1-2,.
CASWDNGYTYEQYF,TGCGCCAGCTGGGACAACGGCTATACCTACGAGCAGTACTTC,.,TRBV5-1,TRBJ2-7,.
CASSLLTPTEAFF,TGTGCCAGCAGTTTACTGACACCCACTGAAGCTTTCTTT,.,TRBV28,TRBJ1-1,.
CASRPGLDGNEQFF,TGTGCCAGCAGGCCGGGACTAGATGGCAATGAGCAGTTCTTC,.,TRBV7-9,TRBJ2-1,TRBD2
CASSDQLGLNEQFF,TGCGCCAGCAGCGACCAACTAGGTCTGAATGAGCAGTTCTTC,few,TRBV5-1,TRBJ2-1,.
CASSLEQIIYEQFF,TGTGCCAGCAGCTTGGAGCAAATTATATATGAGCAGTTCTTC,.,TRBV5-4,TRBJ2-1,.
CAGSSPRGGQYEQYF,TGTGCCGGCAGTTCCCCGCGGGGCGGCCAATACGAGCAGTACTTC,once,TRBV28,TRBJ2-7,.
CASSLAGGPDTGELFF,TGTGCCAGCAGTTTAGCGGGAGGGCCCGACACCGGGGAGCTGTTTTTT,once,TRBV27,TRBJ2-2,TRBD2
CASGSHPGVTQYF,TGTGCTAGTGGTTCCCACCCCGGGGTGACGCAGTATTTT,.,TRBV12-5,TRBJ2-3,.
CSVGGPEAFF,TGCAGCGTTGGTGGGCCTGAAGCTTTCTTT,few,TRBV29-1,TRBJ1-1,.
CASSGDAGGYTF,TGTGCCAGCAGTGGCGACGCGGGGGGCTACACCTTC,.,TRBV2,TRBJ1-2,.
CASSLVRTGVSGYTF,TGTGCCAGCAGCTTGGTTAGGACAGGGGTTTCTGGCTACACCTTC,medium-sized,TRBV5-5,TRBJ1-2,TRBD1
CASSLAGGQGETQYF,TGCGCCAGCAGCTTGGCAGGTGGACAGGGGGAGACCCAGTACTTC,.,TRBV5-1,TRBJ2-5,TRBD1
CASGSGEGNEQFF,TGTGCCAGCGGTAGCGGGGAAGGGAATGAGCAGTTCTTC,.,TRBV6-4,TRBJ2-1,TRBD2
CASSLTTGGDIQYF,TGCGCCAGCAGCTTGACGACAGGGGGAGACATTCAGTACTTC,.,TRBV5-1,TRBJ2-4,TRBD1
CASSSTGGEETQYF,TGTGCCAGCAGTTCTACAGGGGGCGAGGAGACCCAGTACTTC,.,TRBV6-6,TRBJ2-5,TRBD1
CASSARLSLGTGGRVPEAFF,TGTGCCAGCAGCGCCAGACTATCTCTAGGGACAGGGGGTAGAGTCCCTGAAGCTTTCTTT,.,TRBV9,TRBJ1-1,TRBD1
CASSVAGTFKNIQYF,TGTGCCAGCAGCGTCGCCGGGACTTTCAAAAACATTCAGTACTTC,.,TRBV7-9,TRBJ2-4,.
CAISAGEVDYGYTF,TGTGCCATCAGTGCCGGGGAAGTGGACTATGGCTACACCTTC,.,TRBV10-3,TRBJ1-2,.
CASSPQGTAQETQYF,TGTGCCAGCTCACCACAAGGGACAGCTCAAGAGACCCAGTACTTC,.,TRBV18,TRBJ2-5,TRBD1
CASTQGFGSGNTIYF,TGTGCCAGCACACAGGGGTTCGGCTCTGGAAACACCATATATTTT,.,TRBV5-6,TRBJ1-3,TRBD1
CASSLIASGRGTDTQYF,TGTGCCAGCAGCTTAATCGCTAGCGGGAGAGGCACAGATACGCAGTATTTT,.,TRBV7-6,TRBJ2-3,TRBD2
CAISGTPGSGRVHEQYF,TGTGCCATCAGTGGGACCCCCGGAAGCGGGAGAGTCCACGAGCAGTACTTC,.,TRBV10-3,TRBJ2-7,TRBD2
CATSRVDRGNQPQHF,TGTGCCACCAGCAGAGTTGACAGGGGCAATCAGCCCCAGCATTTT,.,TRBV15,TRBJ1-5,TRBD1
CASGGQINEQFF,TGTGCTAGCGGAGGCCAGATCAATGAGCAGTTCTTC,.,TRBV28,TRBJ2-1,.
CASSLIEGGYQPQHF,TGCGCCAGCAGCCTAATCGAGGGGGGGTATCAGCCCCAGCATTTT,.,TRBV4-1,TRBJ1-5,.
CASSLVAGGPHEQYF,TGTGCCAGCAGCTTAGTAGCGGGAGGGCCCCACGAGCAGTACTTC,.,TRBV11-2,TRBJ2-7,TRBD2
CASSPGAFVNYGYTF,TGTGCCAGCAGCCCAGGGGCCTTCGTTAACTATGGCTACACCTTC,.,TRBV7-2,TRBJ1-2,.